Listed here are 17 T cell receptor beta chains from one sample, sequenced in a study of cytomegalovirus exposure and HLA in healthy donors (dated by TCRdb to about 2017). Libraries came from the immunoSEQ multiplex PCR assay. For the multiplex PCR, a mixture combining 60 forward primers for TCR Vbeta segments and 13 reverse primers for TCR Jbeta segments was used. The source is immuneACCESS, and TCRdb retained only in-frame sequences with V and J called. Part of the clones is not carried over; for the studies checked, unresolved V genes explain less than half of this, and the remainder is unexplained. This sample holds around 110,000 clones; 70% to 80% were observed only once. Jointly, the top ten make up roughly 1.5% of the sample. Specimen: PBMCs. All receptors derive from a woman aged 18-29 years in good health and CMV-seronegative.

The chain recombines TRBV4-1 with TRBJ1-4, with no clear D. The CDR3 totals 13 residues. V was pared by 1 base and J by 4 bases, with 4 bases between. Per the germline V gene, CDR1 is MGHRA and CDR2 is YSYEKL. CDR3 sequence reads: CASSQVLNEKLFF. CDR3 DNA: TGCGCCAGCAGCCAAGTTCTTAATGAAAAACTGTTTTTT.

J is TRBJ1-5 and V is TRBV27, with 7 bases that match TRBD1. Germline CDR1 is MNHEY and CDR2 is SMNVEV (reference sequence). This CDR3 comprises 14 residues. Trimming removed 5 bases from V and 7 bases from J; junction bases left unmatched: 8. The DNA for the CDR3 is TGTGCCAGCAGTAACCACAGGGGTGGCCAGCCCCAGCATTTT. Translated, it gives CASSNHRGGQPQHF.

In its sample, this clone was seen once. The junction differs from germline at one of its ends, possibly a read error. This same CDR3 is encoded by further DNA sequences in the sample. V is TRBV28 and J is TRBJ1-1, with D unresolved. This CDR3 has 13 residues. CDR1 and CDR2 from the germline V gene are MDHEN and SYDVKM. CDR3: CASSLDAGTEAFF. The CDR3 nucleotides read TGTGCCAGCAGTTTGGACGCGGGCACTGAAGCTTTTTTT. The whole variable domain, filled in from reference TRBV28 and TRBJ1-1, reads DVKVTQSSRYLVKRTGEKVFLECVQDMDHENMFWYRQDPGLGLRLIYFSYDVKMKEKGDIPEGYSVSREKKERFSLILESASTNQTSMYLCASSLDAGTEAFFGQGTRLTVV.

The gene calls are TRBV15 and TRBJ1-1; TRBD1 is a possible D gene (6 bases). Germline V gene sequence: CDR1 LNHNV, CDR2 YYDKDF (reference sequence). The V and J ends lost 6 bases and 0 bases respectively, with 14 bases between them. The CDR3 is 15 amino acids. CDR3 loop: CATRGQGFMNTEAFF. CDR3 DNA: TGTGCCACCAGGGGTCAGGGGTTTATGAACACTGAAGCTTTCTTT.

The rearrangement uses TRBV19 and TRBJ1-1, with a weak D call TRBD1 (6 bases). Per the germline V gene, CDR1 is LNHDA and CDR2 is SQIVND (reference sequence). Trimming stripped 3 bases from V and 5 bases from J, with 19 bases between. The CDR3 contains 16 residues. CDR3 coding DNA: TGTGCCAGTAGTATGAGGGGGGGGATAGAGATTACTGAAGCTTTCTTT. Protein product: CASSMRGGIEITEAFF.

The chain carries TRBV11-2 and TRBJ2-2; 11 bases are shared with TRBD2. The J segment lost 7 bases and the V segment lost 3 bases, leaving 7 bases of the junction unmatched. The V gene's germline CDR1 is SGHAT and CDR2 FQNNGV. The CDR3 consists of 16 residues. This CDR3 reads CASSLVAGGIHGELFF. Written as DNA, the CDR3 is TGTGCCAGCAGCTTGGTAGCGGGGGGGATCCACGGGGAGCTGTTTTTT. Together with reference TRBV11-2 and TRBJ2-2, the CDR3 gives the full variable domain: EAGVAQSPRYKIIEKRQSVAFWCNPISGHATLYWYQQILGQGPKLLIQFQNNGVVDDSQLPKDRFSAERLKGVDSTLKIQPAKLEDSAVYLCASSLVAGGIHGELFFGEGSRLTVL.

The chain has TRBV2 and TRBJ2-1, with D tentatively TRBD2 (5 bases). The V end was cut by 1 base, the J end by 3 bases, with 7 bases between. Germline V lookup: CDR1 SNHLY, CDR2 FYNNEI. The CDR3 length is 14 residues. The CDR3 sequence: CASSEGLSYNEQFF. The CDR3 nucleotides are TGTGCCAGCAGTGAAGGACTAAGCTACAATGAGCAGTTCTTC.

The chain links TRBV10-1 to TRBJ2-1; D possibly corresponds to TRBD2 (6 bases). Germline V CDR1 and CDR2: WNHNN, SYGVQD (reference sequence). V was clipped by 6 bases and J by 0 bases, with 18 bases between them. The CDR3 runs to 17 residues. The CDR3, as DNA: TGCGCCAGCAGCTACTCCCGCGGGGTACTCTCCTACAATGAGCAGTTCTTC. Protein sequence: CASSYSRGVLSYNEQFF.

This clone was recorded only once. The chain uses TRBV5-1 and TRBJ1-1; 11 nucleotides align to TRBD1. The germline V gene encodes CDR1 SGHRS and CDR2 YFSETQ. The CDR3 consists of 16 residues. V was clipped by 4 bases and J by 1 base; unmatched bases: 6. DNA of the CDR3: TGCGCCAGCAGCGTCAGGACAGGGGGCTCGAACACTGAAGCTTTCTTT. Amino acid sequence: CASSVRTGGSNTEAFF. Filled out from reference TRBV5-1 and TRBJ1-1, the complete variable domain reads KAGVTQTPRYLIKTRGQQVTLSCSPISGHRSVSWYQQTPGQGLQFLFEYFSETQRNKGNFPGRFSGRQFSNSRSEMNVSTLELGDSALYLCASSVRTGGSNTEAFFGQGTRLTVV.

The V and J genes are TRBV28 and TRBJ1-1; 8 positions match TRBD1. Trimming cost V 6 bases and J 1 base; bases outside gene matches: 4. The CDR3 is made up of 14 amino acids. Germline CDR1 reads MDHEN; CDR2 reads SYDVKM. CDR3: CASRPGTGNTEAFF. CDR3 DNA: TGTGCCAGCAGGCCCGGGACAGGGAACACTGAAGCTTTCTTT.

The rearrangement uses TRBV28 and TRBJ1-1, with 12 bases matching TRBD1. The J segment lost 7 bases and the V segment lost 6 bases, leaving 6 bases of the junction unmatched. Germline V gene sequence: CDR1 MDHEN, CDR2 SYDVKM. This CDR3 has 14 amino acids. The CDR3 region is CASRPGQGALEAFF. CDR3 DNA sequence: TGTGCCAGCAGACCGGGACAGGGGGCTCTTGAAGCTTTCTTT.

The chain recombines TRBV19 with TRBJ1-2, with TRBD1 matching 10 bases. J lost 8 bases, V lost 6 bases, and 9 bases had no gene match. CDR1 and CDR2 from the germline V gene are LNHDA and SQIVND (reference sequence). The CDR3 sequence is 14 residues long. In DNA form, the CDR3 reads TGTGCCAGTAGATGGGACAGGGGAGTCGGCGGCTACACCTTC. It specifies CASRWDRGVGGYTF.

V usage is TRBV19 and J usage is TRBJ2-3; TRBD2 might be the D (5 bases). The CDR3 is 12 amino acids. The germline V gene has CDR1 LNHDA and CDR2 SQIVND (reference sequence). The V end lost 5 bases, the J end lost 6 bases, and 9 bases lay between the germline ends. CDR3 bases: TGTGCCAGTAGTGAGGGCGCCGATACGCAGTATTTT. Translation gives CASSEGADTQYF.

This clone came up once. The CDR3 sequence: CASKRQGQNNSPLHF. In nucleotides, the CDR3 is TGTGCCAGCAAACGACAGGGGCAGAATAATTCACCCCTCCACTTT. This chain links TRBV6-1 with TRBJ1-6, with TRBD1 matching over 8 bases. The CDR3 length is 15 residues. The germline V gene encodes CDR1 MNHNS and CDR2 SASEGT. The V gene end was trimmed by 7 bases and the J gene end by 5 bases; junction bases not matched to a gene: 7.

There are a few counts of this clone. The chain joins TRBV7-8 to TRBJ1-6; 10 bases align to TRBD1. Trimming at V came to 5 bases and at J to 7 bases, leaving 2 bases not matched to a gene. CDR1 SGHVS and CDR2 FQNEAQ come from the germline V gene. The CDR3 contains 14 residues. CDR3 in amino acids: CASSPGQGNSPLHF. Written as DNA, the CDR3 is TGTGCCAGCAGCCCGGGACAGGGGAATTCACCCCTCCACTTT.

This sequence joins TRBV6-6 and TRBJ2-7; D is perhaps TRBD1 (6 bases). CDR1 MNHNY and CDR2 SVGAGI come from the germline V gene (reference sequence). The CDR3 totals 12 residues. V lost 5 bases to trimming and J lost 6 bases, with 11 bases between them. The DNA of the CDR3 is TGTGCCAGCAGTCTACAGGGCACCGAGCAGTACTTC. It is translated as CASSLQGTEQYF.

The CDR3 DNA reads as TGCGCCAGCAGCTTGGAGAGGGGGGGAGGAGAGACCCAGTACTTC. Translation gives CASSLERGGGETQYF. The genes are TRBV5-1 and TRBJ2-5; perhaps TRBD2 as D (7 bases). Trimming removed 0 bases at V and 4 bases at J, with 13 bases between. CDR3 length: 15 residues. Looked up from germline, CDR1 is SGHRS and CDR2 is YFSETQ. Full variable domain (remainder filled in from reference TRBV5-1 and TRBJ2-5): KAGVTQTPRYLIKTRGQQVTLSCSPISGHRSVSWYQQTPGQGLQFLFEYFSETQRNKGNFPGRFSGRQFSNSRSEMNVSTLELGDSALYLCASSLERGGGETQYFGPGTRLLVL.